This TCR beta chain was retrieved from a study of T cells after yellow fever vaccination. This CDR3 is 15 amino acids long. Per germline, CDR1 SQVTM and CDR2 ANQGSEA. V was pared by 0 bases and J by 4 bases, with 15 bases between. TCRdb used MiXCR to reprocess the 5' RACE reads, holding one entry per CDR3 protein. Of 90,000 to 130,000 distinct CDR3 sequences listed, 6.5% to 9% are singletons. This clonotype showed up just a few times. The sequencing here drew on CD8+ T cells sorted from PBMCs, taken 45 days after the yellow fever booster vaccination. This chain uses TRBV29-1 with TRBJ1-2; a weak D match, TRBD1 (5 bases). This receptor was identified in a man younger than 45 who received the YFV17D yellow fever vaccine. This chain's CDR3 is CSVEDRGKLSYGYTF. The CDR3, as DNA: TGCAGCGTTGAAGATCGGGGGAAGCTGAGCTATGGCTACACCTTC.